The clone carrying this TCR beta chain was observed a single time. The antigen is undetermined. The data were obtained in a study of OX40 agonist ivuxolimab in advanced cancers. Study-wide context: Ivuxolimab is a fully human IgG2 antibody that activates OX40 (CD134). Prior checkpoint blockade (anti-PD-1, anti-PD-L1 or anti-CTLA-4) was permitted; about 40% had it. Study outcomes and limitations: Some of the nonresponding patients also showed low levels of normalized T-cell clonal expansion.

The CDR3 has 14 residues. V gave up 5 bases and J gave up 2 bases, with 13 bases separating them. CDR1 SEHNR and CDR2 FQNEAQ come from the germline V gene (reference sequence). Method: immunoSEQ multiplex PCR; TCRdb's copy keeps in-frame clones and lacks some. The sample holds 55,000 to 85,000 clones; roughly 90% are singletons and the top ten take approximately 8%. The V gene is TRBV7-9, the J gene TRBJ2-7; D is perhaps TRBD1 (6 bases). The sequencing used CD4+ or CD8+ T cells sorted from blood, collected in a trial of the OX40 agonist ivuxolimab. This clonotype was sampled from an adult with an advanced solid tumor such as melanoma, head and neck, liver or kidney cancer. CDR3 sequence: CASSPRSGAYEQYF. The CDR3, as DNA: TGTGCCAGCAGCCCCAGGTCAGGGGCCTACGAGCAGTACTTC.